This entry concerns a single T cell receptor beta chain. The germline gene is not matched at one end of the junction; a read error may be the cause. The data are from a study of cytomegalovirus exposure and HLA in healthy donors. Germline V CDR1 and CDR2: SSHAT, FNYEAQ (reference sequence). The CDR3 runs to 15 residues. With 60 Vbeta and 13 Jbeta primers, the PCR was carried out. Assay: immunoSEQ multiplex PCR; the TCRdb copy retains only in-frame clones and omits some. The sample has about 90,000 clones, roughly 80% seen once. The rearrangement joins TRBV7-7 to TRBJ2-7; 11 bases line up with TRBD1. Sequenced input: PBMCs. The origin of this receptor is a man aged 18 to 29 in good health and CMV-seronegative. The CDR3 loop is CASSLRDRGIDEQYF. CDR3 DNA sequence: TGTGCTAGCAGCTTAAGGGACAGGGGGATCGACGAGCAGTACTTC.